The present entry profiles one TCR beta chain with its context. The source of the sample is a study of blood T cell repertoires in COVID-19. Background on the study: The origin of the acute and convalescent COVID-19 samples was the United States, Italy and Spain. PBMCs, B-cell-depleted T cells, or T cells were the source of the cDNA or gDNA that made up the material.

Trimming took 4 bases from V and 5 from J, leaving 15 bases between them. The CDR3 sequence is 15 residues long. Germline CDR1 SGHAT, CDR2 FQNNGV. Methods used by the authors: For nucleated cells, counts were estimated from reference gene primer amplification. Assay: immunoSEQ multiplex PCR; the TCRdb copy retains only in-frame clones and omits some. The V and J calls and clone size come from that table; D and trimming were worked out from the DNA. The table includes 85,000 to 95,000 clones, about 89% detected once. The chain links TRBV11-2 to TRBJ1-5; a possible D gene is TRBD1 (6 bases). Sequenced: peripheral blood. This clonotype was obtained from a human donor with acute or convalescent COVID-19. The donor label of this sample is uncertain. The CDR3 sequence is CASSYTTGQYQPQHF. DNA for the CDR3: TGTGCCAGCAGCTACACCACAGGGCAATATCAGCCCCAGCATTTT.